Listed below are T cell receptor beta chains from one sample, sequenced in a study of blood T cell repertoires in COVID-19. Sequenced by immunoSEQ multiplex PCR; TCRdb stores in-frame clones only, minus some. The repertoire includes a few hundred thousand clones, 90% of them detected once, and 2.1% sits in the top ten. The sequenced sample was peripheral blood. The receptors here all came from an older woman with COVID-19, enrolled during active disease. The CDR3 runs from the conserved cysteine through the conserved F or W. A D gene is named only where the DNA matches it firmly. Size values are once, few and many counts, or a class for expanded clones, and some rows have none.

cdr3_nt: TGCGCCAGCAGCTCCATGGACACGAACACTGAAGCTTTCTTT
cdr3_aa: CASSSMDTNTEAFF
v_call: TRBV5-1
j_call: TRBJ1-1
d_call: -
clone_size: -

cdr3_nt: TGTGCCAGCAGCCCGACTCCTCCGCCCCTCTACGGCTACACCTTC
cdr3_aa: CASSPTPPPLYGYTF
v_call: TRBV7-9
j_call: TRBJ1-2
d_call: -
clone_size: -

cdr3_nt: TGTGCCAGCAGTGCCCAGGGCCGGTACGAGCAGTACTTC
cdr3_aa: CASSAQGRYEQYF
v_call: TRBV6-1
j_call: TRBJ2-7
d_call: -
clone_size: -

cdr3_nt: TGCGCCAGCAGCCCTGCGGGGGGCGGCTACAATGAGCAGTTCTTC
cdr3_aa: CASSPAGGGYNEQFF
v_call: TRBV5-1
j_call: TRBJ2-1
d_call: TRBD2
clone_size: -

cdr3_nt: TGTGCCAGCGGAAGTCCGGGGGTCACTGAAGCTTTCTTT
cdr3_aa: CASGSPGVTEAFF
v_call: TRBV25-1
j_call: TRBJ1-1
d_call: -
clone_size: -

cdr3_nt: TGTGCCAGCAGTGAACCCTGGGGCCTCACTAATGAAAAACTGTTTTTT
cdr3_aa: CASSEPWGLTNEKLFF
v_call: TRBV6-1
j_call: TRBJ1-4
d_call: -
clone_size: -

cdr3_nt: TGCAGTGCTAGTGGATGGACTAGCGGGGGGGATCAAGATACGCAGTATTTT
cdr3_aa: CSASGWTSGGDQDTQYF
v_call: TRBV20-1
j_call: TRBJ2-3
d_call: TRBD2
clone_size: -

cdr3_nt: TGTGCCAGCAGCAAACAGGGGGACACGCAGTATTTT
cdr3_aa: CASSKQGDTQYF
v_call: TRBV7-9
j_call: TRBJ2-3
d_call: TRBD1
clone_size: -

cdr3_nt: TGTGCCAGCAATACCGGGGTATTCTCTGGAAACACCATATATTTT
cdr3_aa: CASNTGVFSGNTIYF
v_call: TRBV14
j_call: TRBJ1-3
d_call: -
clone_size: -

cdr3_nt: TGCGCCAGCAGCCCATCGACAGGGTCTTTTCTTTATATTGGCTACACCTTC
cdr3_aa: CASSPSTGSFLYIGYTF
v_call: TRBV5-1
j_call: TRBJ1-2
d_call: TRBD1
clone_size: -

cdr3_nt: TGTGCCAGCAGCCAATTAGATTGGGGGCAGACTAATGAAAAACTGTTTTTT
cdr3_aa: CASSQLDWGQTNEKLFF
v_call: TRBV4-2
j_call: TRBJ1-4
d_call: -
clone_size: -

cdr3_nt: TGTGCCAGCAGCTTGGACAGTTTTAACTATGGCTACACCTTC
cdr3_aa: CASSLDSFNYGYTF
v_call: TRBV7-2
j_call: TRBJ1-2
d_call: -
clone_size: once

cdr3_nt: TGTGCCAGCAGCGCCGGGACAATCGGGGAGCTGTTTTTT
cdr3_aa: CASSAGTIGELFF
v_call: TRBV11-2
j_call: TRBJ2-2
d_call: -
clone_size: -

cdr3_nt: TGTGCCAGCAGCTCCACAACAAGCACAGATACGCAGTATTTT
cdr3_aa: CASSSTTSTDTQYF
v_call: TRBV11-2
j_call: TRBJ2-3
d_call: -
clone_size: -

cdr3_nt: TGTGCCAGCAGCCCCCACAGGGGTAATCAGCCCCAGCATTTT
cdr3_aa: CASSPHRGNQPQHF
v_call: TRBV6-5
j_call: TRBJ1-5
d_call: TRBD1
clone_size: -

cdr3_nt: TGTGCCAGCAGCCAAGGAGACAGGTTCCAGCATTTT
cdr3_aa: CASSQGDRFQHF
v_call: TRBV3-1/TRBV3-2
j_call: TRBJ1-5
d_call: -
clone_size: -

cdr3_nt: TGCAGCGCGGACCGGAAGGGGGCTGGGTATGGCTACACCTTC
cdr3_aa: CSADRKGAGYGYTF
v_call: TRBV29-1
j_call: TRBJ1-2
d_call: TRBD1
clone_size: -

cdr3_nt: TGTGCCAGCAGCGACGGGACAGTTCGGACCTCTGGAAACACCATATATTTT
cdr3_aa: CASSDGTVRTSGNTIYF
v_call: TRBV5-4
j_call: TRBJ1-3
d_call: TRBD1
clone_size: -

cdr3_nt: TGTGCCAGCAGTCCGGAAGGGGGCAATCAGCCCCAGCATTTT
cdr3_aa: CASSPEGGNQPQHF
v_call: TRBV6-5
j_call: TRBJ1-5
d_call: -
clone_size: -

cdr3_nt: TGTGCCAGCAGCCAAGATCCCCGTCTCCGGGACAGGGATAAGGAGGGCATGAACACTGAAGCTTTCTTT
cdr3_aa: CASSQDPRLRDRDKEGMNTEAFF
v_call: TRBV3-1/TRBV3-2
j_call: TRBJ1-1
d_call: TRBD1
clone_size: -

cdr3_nt: TGTGCCACCCTGTGGGTTGTTTCCGGGAAAATTAGTGGGTCTGGAAACACCATATATTTT
cdr3_aa: CATLWVVSGKISGSGNTIYF
v_call: TRBV24-1
j_call: TRBJ1-3
d_call: -
clone_size: -

cdr3_nt: TGTGCCAGCAGCCAAGGTCAGGGGGCATACGAGCAGTACTTC
cdr3_aa: CASSQGQGAYEQYF
v_call: TRBV4-2
j_call: TRBJ2-7
d_call: TRBD1
clone_size: -

cdr3_nt: TGCGCCAGCAGCCAAGGGACAGGGTATAGTGGTGAGCAGTTCTTC
cdr3_aa: CASSQGTGYSGEQFF
v_call: TRBV4-3
j_call: TRBJ2-1
d_call: TRBD1
clone_size: -

cdr3_nt: TGCAGTGCTAGAGAGGCAGAGACCCAGTACTTC
cdr3_aa: CSAREAETQYF
v_call: TRBV20-1
j_call: TRBJ2-5
d_call: -
clone_size: -

cdr3_nt: TGTGCCAGCAGCATCGGAGGTCCCAACTACAATGAGCAGTTCTTC
cdr3_aa: CASSIGGPNYNEQFF
v_call: TRBV7-2
j_call: TRBJ2-1
d_call: -
clone_size: -

cdr3_nt: TGTGCCAGCAGTTATTTAATTTCCGGCTATGGCTACACCTTC
cdr3_aa: CASSYLISGYGYTF
v_call: TRBV6-2/TRBV6-3
j_call: TRBJ1-2
d_call: -
clone_size: -

cdr3_nt: TGTGCCAGCAAAGGAGCCCCGGGGGGAAACACCATATATTTT
cdr3_aa: CASKGAPGGNTIYF
v_call: TRBV6-5
j_call: TRBJ1-3
d_call: -
clone_size: -

cdr3_nt: TGTGCCATCAGTGAACTTGACAGGCACTATGGCTACACCTTC
cdr3_aa: CAISELDRHYGYTF
v_call: TRBV10-3
j_call: TRBJ1-2
d_call: -
clone_size: -

cdr3_nt: TGTGCCAGCAGCCAAGCCCTGGGACAGGGTTACGGCTACACCTTC
cdr3_aa: CASSQALGQGYGYTF
v_call: TRBV3-1/TRBV3-2
j_call: TRBJ1-2
d_call: TRBD1
clone_size: -

cdr3_nt: TGTGCCAGCAGCTTACTAGCGGGGTCCTACAATGAGCAGTTCTTC
cdr3_aa: CASSLLAGSYNEQFF
v_call: TRBV7-9
j_call: TRBJ2-1
d_call: TRBD2
clone_size: -

cdr3_nt: TGTGCCAGCAGCTCCCCGGGACATCCTAACTATGGCTACACCTTC
cdr3_aa: CASSSPGHPNYGYTF
v_call: TRBV7-2
j_call: TRBJ1-2
d_call: -
clone_size: -

cdr3_nt: TGTGCCATCAGTGAGTCGCCAAGCGGGGGCCCCCTAGATACGCAGTATTTT
cdr3_aa: CAISESPSGGPLDTQYF
v_call: TRBV10-3
j_call: TRBJ2-3
d_call: TRBD2
clone_size: -

cdr3_nt: TGTGCCAGCAGCCGCCAGGTGGGCACTAATGAAAAACTGTTTTTT
cdr3_aa: CASSRQVGTNEKLFF
v_call: TRBV7-2
j_call: TRBJ1-4
d_call: -
clone_size: -

cdr3_nt: TGTGCCAGCAGCCAGAAGATAGACTATGGCTACACCTTC
cdr3_aa: CASSQKIDYGYTF
v_call: TRBV14
j_call: TRBJ1-2
d_call: -
clone_size: -

cdr3_nt: TGCAGTGCTAGTGACTCAGGGGCGGGTCAGCCCCAGCATTTT
cdr3_aa: CSASDSGAGQPQHF
v_call: TRBV20-1
j_call: TRBJ1-5
d_call: -
clone_size: -

cdr3_nt: TGTGCCAGTAGTGCCGTAACAGGGGGCGCAATGGATGGCTACACCTTC
cdr3_aa: CASSAVTGGAMDGYTF
v_call: TRBV19
j_call: TRBJ1-2
d_call: TRBD1
clone_size: -

cdr3_nt: TGTGCCAGCTCAAAGACTACGACAGGGAACACCGGGGAGCTGTTTTTT
cdr3_aa: CASSKTTTGNTGELFF
v_call: TRBV18
j_call: TRBJ2-2
d_call: -
clone_size: -

cdr3_nt: TGTGCCAGCACCTACACCCAGGGGACTGGGGCCAACGTCCTGACTTTC
cdr3_aa: CASTYTQGTGANVLTF
v_call: TRBV27
j_call: TRBJ2-6
d_call: -
clone_size: -

cdr3_nt: TGTGCCAGCAGCCCGCGAACAGGGGGCCTGGATCAGCCCCAGCATTTT
cdr3_aa: CASSPRTGGLDQPQHF
v_call: TRBV7-8
j_call: TRBJ1-5
d_call: TRBD1
clone_size: -

cdr3_nt: TGTGCCTGGACAGGGGGCGGCTATGGCTACACCTTC
cdr3_aa: CAWTGGGYGYTF
v_call: TRBV30
j_call: TRBJ1-2
d_call: TRBD1
clone_size: -

cdr3_nt: TGCAGCGTAGGACAAGCCTCTGGCTACACCTTC
cdr3_aa: CSVGQASGYTF
v_call: TRBV29-1
j_call: TRBJ1-2
d_call: -
clone_size: once

cdr3_nt: TGTGCCAGCAGCTCTCCTACGAGTGAAAAACTGTTTTTT
cdr3_aa: CASSSPTSEKLFF
v_call: TRBV7-6
j_call: TRBJ1-4
d_call: -
clone_size: -

cdr3_nt: TGTGCCAGCAGCCCTTCGAACACTGAAGCTTTCTTT
cdr3_aa: CASSPSNTEAFF
v_call: TRBV5-5
j_call: TRBJ1-1
d_call: -
clone_size: -

cdr3_nt: TGTGCCAGCAGCCAAGGACAGGGTGGCACAGCTTTCTTT
cdr3_aa: CASSQGQGGTAFF
v_call: TRBV6-5
j_call: TRBJ1-1
d_call: TRBD1
clone_size: -

cdr3_nt: TGTGCCAGCAGTTTAGAACAGGTCCACCACGAGCAGTACTTC
cdr3_aa: CASSLEQVHHEQYF
v_call: TRBV28
j_call: TRBJ2-7
d_call: -
clone_size: few

cdr3_nt: TGTGCCAGCAGCTTATACGCGAGGACATCATCCACTGAAGCTTTCTTT
cdr3_aa: CASSLYARTSSTEAFF
v_call: TRBV7-2
j_call: TRBJ1-1
d_call: -
clone_size: -

cdr3_nt: TGTGCCAGCAGTGTACGGGCGGGGGAGACCCAGTACTTC
cdr3_aa: CASSVRAGETQYF
v_call: TRBV6-4
j_call: TRBJ2-5
d_call: -
clone_size: once

cdr3_nt: TGTGCCAGCAGTACAGGGTCGAATCAGCCCCAGCATTTT
cdr3_aa: CASSTGSNQPQHF
v_call: TRBV6-2/TRBV6-3
j_call: TRBJ1-5
d_call: -
clone_size: once